The TCR beta chain described here comes from a study of shared clonotypes between healthy human individuals. The CDR3 has 15 amino acids. Deletions cut 0 bases from V and 4 bases from J, with 10 bases between. Germline-derived CDR1 and CDR2 are SGHDT and YYEEEE. CD45RO-negative CD8 cells positively selected for CCR7 made up the naive population, which excluded terminally differentiated effector memory CD45RA+ cells. Each replicate PCR on the sorted subsets used 200 to 250 ng DNA (around 30,000 T cell genomes). Measured with immunoSEQ multiplex PCR; TCRdb has only the in-frame clones, and not every one. The sample shows 630,000 or so clones, roughly 98% of them seen only once.

The J gene is TRBJ2-2, the V gene TRBV5-6; D is unresolved. The sequencing sample was made of naive CD8+ T cells sorted from blood. The receptor's source is a young man in good health. Here the CDR3 reads CASSLGTTRTGELFF. The CDR3 region has the DNA TGTGCCAGCAGCTTGGGGACGACCCGCACCGGGGAGCTGTTTTTT.